This TCR beta chain originates from a study of T cell responses to AZD1222 COVID-19 vaccine. General study results and limits: There were repertoire samples only from the period after the peak T cell response. Seropositive at baseline were only a handful of AZD1222 recipients. Reports indicate that nearly half of spike-specific TCRs are directed at unmutated variant regions.

This CDR3 region has 15 residues. V lost 2 bases and J lost 0, with 8 bases in between. Looked up from germline, CDR1 is SEHNR and CDR2 is FQNEAQ (reference sequence). TCRdb's table, derived via immunoSEQ multiplex PCR, lists solely in-frame clones and lacks some. The profile shows 150,000 to 200,000 clones, about 91% of them singletons. A remark on this clone: What it binds is unknown.

V and J are TRBV7-9 and TRBJ1-5, with D unclear. The sequencing used peripheral blood, collected on day 0 of AZD1222 vaccination. The sequence was obtained from an adult in good health. Written as DNA, the CDR3 is TGTGCCAGCAGCTTAAAGGGATCTAGCAATCAGCCCCAGCATTTT. Translating gives CASSLKGSSNQPQHF.